What follows describes a single TCR beta chain. The material for each subset, its genomic DNA, was split evenly across several immunoSEQ plates. Clones were read by immunoSEQ multiplex PCR, and TCRdb kept only the in-frame ones, dropping some. The sample contains roughly 2.2 million clones, about nine tenths of which appear only once. The V gene end was trimmed by 3 bases and the J gene end by 2 bases; junction bases not matched to a gene: 7. The CDR3 consists of 16 residues. Germline V gene sequence: CDR1 SGHTA, CDR2 FQGNSA. This sample was taken from a study of shared clonotypes between healthy human individuals.

Specimen: naive CD4+ T cells from PBMCs. Subset in this sample: CD45RA+ positively selected. This TCR came from a man in his late teens or twenties in good health. Some clones in this sample may be carry-over from other donors' samples. The V and J genes are TRBV7-2 and TRBJ2-5; TRBD1 matches 9 bases. CDR3 region: CASSFRRTGEQETQYF. The CDR3 bases are TGTGCCAGCAGCTTCCGCCGGACAGGGGAACAAGAGACCCAGTACTTC.